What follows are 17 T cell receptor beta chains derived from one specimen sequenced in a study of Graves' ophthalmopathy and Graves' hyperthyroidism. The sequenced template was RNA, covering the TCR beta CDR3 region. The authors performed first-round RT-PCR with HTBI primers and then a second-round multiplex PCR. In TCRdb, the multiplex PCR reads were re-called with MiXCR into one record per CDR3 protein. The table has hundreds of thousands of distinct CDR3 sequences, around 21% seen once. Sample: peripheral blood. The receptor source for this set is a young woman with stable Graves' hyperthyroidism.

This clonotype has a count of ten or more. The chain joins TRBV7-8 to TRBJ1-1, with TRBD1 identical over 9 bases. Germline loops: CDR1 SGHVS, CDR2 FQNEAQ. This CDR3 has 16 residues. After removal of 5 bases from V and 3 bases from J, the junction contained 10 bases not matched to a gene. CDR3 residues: CASSPADRGLDTEAFF. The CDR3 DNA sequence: TGTGCCAGCAGCCCAGCCGACAGGGGGTTGGACACTGAAGCTTTCTTT.

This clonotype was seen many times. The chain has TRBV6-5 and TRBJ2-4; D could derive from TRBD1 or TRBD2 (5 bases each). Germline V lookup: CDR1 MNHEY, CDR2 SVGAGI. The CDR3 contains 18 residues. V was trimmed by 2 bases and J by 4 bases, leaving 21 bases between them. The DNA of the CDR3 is TGTGCCAGCAGTTACACCCCCGGCGCTAGAGGGGAAAAAAACATTCAGTACTTC. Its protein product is CASSYTPGARGEKNIQYF.

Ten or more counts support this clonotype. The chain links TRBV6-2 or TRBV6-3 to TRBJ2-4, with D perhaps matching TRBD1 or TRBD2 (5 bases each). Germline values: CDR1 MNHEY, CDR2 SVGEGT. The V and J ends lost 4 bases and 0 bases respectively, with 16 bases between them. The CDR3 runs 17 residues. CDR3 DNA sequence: TGTGCCAGCAGTTCCATCAGGGAGCTACTAGCCAAAAACATTCAGTACTTC. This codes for CASSSIRELLAKNIQYF.

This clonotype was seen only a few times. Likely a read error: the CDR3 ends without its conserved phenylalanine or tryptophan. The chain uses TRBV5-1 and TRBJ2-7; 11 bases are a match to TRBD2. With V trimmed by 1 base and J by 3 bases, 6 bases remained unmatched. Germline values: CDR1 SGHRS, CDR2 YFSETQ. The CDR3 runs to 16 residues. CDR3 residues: CASSLPPGLAVYEQYI. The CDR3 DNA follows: TGCGCCAGCAGCTTGCCTCCGGGACTAGCGGTCTACGAGCAGTACATC.

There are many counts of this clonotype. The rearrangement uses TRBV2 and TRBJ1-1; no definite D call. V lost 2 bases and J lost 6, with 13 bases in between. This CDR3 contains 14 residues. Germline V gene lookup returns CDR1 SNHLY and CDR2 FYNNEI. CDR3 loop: CASSEISSEAEAFF. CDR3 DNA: TGTGCCAGCAGTGAAATTTCAAGTGAGGCTGAAGCTTTCTTT.

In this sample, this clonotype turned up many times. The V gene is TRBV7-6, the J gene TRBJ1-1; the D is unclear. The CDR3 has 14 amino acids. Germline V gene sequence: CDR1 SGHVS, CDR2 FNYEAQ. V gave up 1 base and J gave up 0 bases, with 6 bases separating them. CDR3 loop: CASSLDMVNTEAFF. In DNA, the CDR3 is TGTGCCAGCAGCTTAGATATGGTGAACACTGAAGCTTTCTTT.

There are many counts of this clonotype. The CDR3 reads CASSPRGIYGYTF. CDR3 nucleotides: TGTGCCAGCAGCCCGCGGGGAATCTATGGCTACACCTTC. The genes are TRBV28 and TRBJ1-2; D is unresolved. Germline V gene sequence: CDR1 MDHEN, CDR2 SYDVKM. V was trimmed by 6 bases and J by 4 bases, leaving 12 bases between them. The CDR3 sequence is 13 residues long.

The CDR3 is CASSPERGTYEQYF. DNA of the CDR3: TGCGCCAGCAGCCCCGAGCGGGGTACCTACGAGCAGTACTTC. This chain connects TRBV4-3 to TRBJ2-7; the match to TRBD2 covers 7 bases. Germline V gene sequence: CDR1 LGHNA, CDR2 YSLEER. This CDR3 is built from 14 residues. The J segment lost 2 bases and the V segment lost 4 bases, leaving 5 bases of the junction unmatched.

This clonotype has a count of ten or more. CDR3: CASGRGQVYEQYF. The CDR3 bases are TGTGCCAGCGGGAGGGGACAGGTGTACGAGCAGTACTTC. The V call is TRBV6-5, the J call TRBJ2-7, with D possibly matching TRBD1 (8 bases). The CDR3 contains 13 residues. CDR1 is MNHEY and CDR2 is SVGAGI in the germline V gene. V dropped 8 bases and J dropped 4 bases, with 15 bases sitting between them.

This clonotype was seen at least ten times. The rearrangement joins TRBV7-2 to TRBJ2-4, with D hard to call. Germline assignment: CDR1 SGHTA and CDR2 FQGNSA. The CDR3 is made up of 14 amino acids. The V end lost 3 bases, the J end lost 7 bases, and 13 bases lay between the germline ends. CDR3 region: CASSFGRPRNIQYF. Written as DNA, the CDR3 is TGTGCCAGCAGCTTCGGCAGGCCGAGGAACATTCAGTACTTC.

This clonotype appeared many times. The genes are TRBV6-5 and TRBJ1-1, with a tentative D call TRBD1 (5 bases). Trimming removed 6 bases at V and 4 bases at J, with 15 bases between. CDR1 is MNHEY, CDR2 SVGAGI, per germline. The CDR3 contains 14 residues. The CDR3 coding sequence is TGTGCCAGCAGGGCGGGACTTTATCGCACTGAAGCTTTCTTT. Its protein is CASRAGLYRTEAFF.

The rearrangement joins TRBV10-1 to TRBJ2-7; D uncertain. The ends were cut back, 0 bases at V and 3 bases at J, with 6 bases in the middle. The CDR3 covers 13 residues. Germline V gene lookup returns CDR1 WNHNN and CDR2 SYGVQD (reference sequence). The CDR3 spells CASSESPSYEQYF. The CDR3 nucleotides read TGCGCCAGCAGTGAGTCGCCCAGCTACGAGCAGTACTTC.

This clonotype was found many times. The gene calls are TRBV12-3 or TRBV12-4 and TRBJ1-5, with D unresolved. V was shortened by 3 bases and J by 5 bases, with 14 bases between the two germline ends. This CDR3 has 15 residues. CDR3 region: CASSLAIARHQPQHF. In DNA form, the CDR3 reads TGTGCCAGCAGTTTGGCCATCGCTAGACATCAGCCCCAGCATTTT.

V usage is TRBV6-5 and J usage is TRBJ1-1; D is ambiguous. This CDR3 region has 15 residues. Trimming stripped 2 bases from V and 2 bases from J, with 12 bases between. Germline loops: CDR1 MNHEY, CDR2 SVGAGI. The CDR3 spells CASSYRQAANTEAFF. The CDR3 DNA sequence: TGTGCCAGCAGTTACAGGCAGGCGGCAAACACTGAAGCTTTCTTT.

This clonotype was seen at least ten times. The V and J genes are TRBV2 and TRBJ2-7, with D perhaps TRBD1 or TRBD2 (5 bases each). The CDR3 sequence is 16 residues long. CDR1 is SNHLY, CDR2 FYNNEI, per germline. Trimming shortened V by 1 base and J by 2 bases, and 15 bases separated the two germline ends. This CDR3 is CASSEGPGRGTYEQYF. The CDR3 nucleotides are TGTGCCAGCAGTGAAGGACCGGGACGGGGAACCTACGAGCAGTACTTC.

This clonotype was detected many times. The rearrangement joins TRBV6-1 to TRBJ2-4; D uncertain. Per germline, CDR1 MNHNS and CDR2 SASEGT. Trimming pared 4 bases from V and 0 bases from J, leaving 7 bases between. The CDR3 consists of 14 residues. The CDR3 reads CASSAATAKNIQYF. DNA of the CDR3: TGTGCCAGCAGTGCGGCTACAGCCAAAAACATTCAGTACTTC.

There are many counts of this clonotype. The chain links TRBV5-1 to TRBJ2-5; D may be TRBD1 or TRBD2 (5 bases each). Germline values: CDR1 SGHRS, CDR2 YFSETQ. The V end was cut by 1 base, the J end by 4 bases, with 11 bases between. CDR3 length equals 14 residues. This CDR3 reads CASSLPGARETQYF. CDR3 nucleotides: TGCGCCAGCAGCTTGCCCGGGGCGCGAGAGACCCAGTACTTC.